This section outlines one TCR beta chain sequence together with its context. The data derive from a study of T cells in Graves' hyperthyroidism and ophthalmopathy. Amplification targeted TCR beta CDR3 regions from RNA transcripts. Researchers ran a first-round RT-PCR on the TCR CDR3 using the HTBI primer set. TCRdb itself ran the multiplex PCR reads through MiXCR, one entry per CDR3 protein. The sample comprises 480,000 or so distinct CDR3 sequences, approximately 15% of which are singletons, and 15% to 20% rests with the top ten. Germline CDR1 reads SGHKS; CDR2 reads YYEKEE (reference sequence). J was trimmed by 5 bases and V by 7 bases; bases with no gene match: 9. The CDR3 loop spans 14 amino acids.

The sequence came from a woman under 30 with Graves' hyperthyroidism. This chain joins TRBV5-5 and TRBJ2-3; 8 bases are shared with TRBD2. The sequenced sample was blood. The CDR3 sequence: CASLLGLGVDTQYF. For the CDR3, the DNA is TGTGCCAGCCTATTGGGACTAGGGGTAGATACGCAGTATTTT.